This TCR beta chain comes out of a study of OX40 agonist ivuxolimab in advanced cancers. The table came from immunoSEQ multiplex PCR; TCRdb's copy has only in-frame clones and leaves some out. Among roughly 37,000 clones listed, 60% to 80% were seen once. The CDR3 loop spans 15 amino acids. Germline CDR1 reads MNHNS; CDR2 reads SASEGT. V trimming: 7 bases; J trimming: 6 bases; junction bases outside the gene matches: 10. Collection of blood occurred at baseline, at cycle 4 day 1, and at cycle 7 day 1. Remarks on this clone: Its target is not known.

General study points: The study observed clonal expansion of CD4+ and CD8+ blood T cells by week 6 at 0.1 to 3.0 mg/kg.

This specimen was CD4+ or CD8+ T cells sorted from blood, taken in a trial of the OX40 agonist ivuxolimab. V gene TRBV6-1 combines with J gene TRBJ2-2; TRBD1 matches at 8 bases. The clonotype originates from an adult with an advanced solid tumor such as melanoma, head and neck, liver or kidney cancer. The CDR3 bases are TGTGCCAGCACCGGACAGGGAGAGGTGTCCGGGGAGCTGTTTTTT. Translated: CASTGQGEVSGELFF.